This T cell receptor (beta chain) was recorded in a study of cytomegalovirus exposure and HLA in healthy donors. V lost 8 bases, J lost 5 bases, and 24 bases lay in between. Germline CDR1 and CDR2: LNHDA and SQIVND (reference sequence). There are 16 residues in the CDR3. PCR involved 60 Vbeta and 13 Jbeta primers. Authors' methods: Around 80 million unique TCR beta chains, approximately 11 million of them shared, were counted by a later analysis. Assay used: immunoSEQ multiplex PCR; TCRdb lists only in-frame clones, some missing. The V and J calls and clone size were taken over from that table, and D and trimming were inferred from the DNA. Here the sample spans approximately 150,000 clones, 68% being singletons.

The sequence was collected from a woman in her late teens or twenties in good health and CMV-seropositive. Sequencing input: PBMCs. The chain links TRBV19 to TRBJ2-5, with D perhaps matching TRBD2 (6 bases). The CDR3 sequence: CASSGDFSIWGETQYF. Here the CDR3 DNA reads TGTGCCAGTTCGGGAGATTTTTCCATTTGGGGGGAGACCCAGTACTTC.